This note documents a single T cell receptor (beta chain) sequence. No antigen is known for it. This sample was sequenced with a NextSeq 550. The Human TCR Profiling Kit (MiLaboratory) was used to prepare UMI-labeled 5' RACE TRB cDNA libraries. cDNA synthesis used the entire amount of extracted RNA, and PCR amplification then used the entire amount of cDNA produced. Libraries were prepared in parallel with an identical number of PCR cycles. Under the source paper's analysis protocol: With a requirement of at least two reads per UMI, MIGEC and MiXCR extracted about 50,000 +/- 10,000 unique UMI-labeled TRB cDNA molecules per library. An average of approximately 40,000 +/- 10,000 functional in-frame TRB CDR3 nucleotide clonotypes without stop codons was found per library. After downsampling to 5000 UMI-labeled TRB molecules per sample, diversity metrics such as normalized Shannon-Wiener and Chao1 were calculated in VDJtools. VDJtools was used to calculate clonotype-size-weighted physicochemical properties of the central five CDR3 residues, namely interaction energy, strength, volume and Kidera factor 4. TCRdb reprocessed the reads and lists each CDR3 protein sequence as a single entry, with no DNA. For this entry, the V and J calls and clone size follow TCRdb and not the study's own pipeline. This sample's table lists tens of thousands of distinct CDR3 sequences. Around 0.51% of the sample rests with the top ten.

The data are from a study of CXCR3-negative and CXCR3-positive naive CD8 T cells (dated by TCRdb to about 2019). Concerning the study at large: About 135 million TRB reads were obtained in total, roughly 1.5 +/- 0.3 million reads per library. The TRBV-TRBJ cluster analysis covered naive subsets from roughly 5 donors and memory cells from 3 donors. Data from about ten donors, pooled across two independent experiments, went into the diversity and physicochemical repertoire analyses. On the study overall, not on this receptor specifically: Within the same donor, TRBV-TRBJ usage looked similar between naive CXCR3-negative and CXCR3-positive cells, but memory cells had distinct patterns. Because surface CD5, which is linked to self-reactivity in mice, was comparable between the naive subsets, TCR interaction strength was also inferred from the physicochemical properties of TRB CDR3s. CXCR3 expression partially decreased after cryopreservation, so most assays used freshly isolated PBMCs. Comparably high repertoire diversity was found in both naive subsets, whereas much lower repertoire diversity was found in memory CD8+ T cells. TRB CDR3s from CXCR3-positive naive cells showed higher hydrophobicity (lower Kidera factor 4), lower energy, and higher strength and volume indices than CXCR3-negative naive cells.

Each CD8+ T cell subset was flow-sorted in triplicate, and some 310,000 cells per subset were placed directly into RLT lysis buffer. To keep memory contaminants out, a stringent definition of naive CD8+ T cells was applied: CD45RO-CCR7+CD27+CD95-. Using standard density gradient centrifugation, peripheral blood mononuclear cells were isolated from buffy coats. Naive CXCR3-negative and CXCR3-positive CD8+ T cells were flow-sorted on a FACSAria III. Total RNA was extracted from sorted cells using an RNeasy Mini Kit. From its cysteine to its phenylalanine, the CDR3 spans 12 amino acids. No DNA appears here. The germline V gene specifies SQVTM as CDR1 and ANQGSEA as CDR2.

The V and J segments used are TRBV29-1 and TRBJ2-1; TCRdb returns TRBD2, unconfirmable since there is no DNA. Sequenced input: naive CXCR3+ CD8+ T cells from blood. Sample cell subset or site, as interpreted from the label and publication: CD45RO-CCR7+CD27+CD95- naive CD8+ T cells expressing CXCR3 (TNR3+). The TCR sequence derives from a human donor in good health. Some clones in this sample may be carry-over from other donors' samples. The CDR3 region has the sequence CSTSGGYNEQFF.